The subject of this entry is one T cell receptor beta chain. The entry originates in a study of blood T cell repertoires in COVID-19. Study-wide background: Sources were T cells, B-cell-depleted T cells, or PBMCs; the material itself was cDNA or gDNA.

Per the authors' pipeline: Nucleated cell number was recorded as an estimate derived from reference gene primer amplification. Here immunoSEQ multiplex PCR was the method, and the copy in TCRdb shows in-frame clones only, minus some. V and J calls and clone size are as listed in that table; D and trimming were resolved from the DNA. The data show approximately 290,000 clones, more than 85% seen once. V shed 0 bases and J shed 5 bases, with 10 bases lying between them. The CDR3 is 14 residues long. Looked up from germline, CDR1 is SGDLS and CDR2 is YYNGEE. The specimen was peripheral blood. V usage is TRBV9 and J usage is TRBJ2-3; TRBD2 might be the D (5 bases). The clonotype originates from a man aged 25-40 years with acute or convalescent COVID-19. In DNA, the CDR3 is TGTGCCAGCAGCGTAGTCGGGATCGGAGATACGCAGTATTTT. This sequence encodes CASSVVGIGDTQYF.